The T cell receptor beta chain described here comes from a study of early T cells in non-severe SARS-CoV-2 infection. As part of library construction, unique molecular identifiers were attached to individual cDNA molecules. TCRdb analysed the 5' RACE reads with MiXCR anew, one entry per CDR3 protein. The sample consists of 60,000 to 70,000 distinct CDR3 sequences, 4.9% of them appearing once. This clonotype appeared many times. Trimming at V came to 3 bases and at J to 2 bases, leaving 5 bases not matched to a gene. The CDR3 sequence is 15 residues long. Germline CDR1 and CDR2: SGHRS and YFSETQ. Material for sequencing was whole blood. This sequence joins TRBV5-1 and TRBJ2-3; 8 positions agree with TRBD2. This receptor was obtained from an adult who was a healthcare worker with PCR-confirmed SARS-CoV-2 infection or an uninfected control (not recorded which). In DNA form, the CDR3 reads TGCGCCAGCAGCTATAGCGGGACAACCACAGATACGCAGTATTTT. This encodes CASSYSGTTTDTQYF.